This T cell receptor (beta chain) stems from a study of blood T cells in healthy people across ages. Then a second PCR, running roughly 7 to 11 cycles, was carried out with a sample-barcoded 5' primer and a J-beta primer mix. TCRdb re-called the 5' RACE reads with MiXCR, one entry per CDR3 protein. The data show hundreds of thousands of distinct CDR3 sequences, around 50% seen once. There are a few counts of this clonotype. Antigen: not known. Trimming took 3 bases from V and 0 from J, leaving 7 bases between them. The CDR3 consists of 14 residues. Germline V gene data show CDR1 as SGHVS and CDR2 as FQNEAQ. Whole-study results and caveats: Among T cells, TCR beta diversity per million cells dropped roughly linearly as age rose.

Every sample had a minimum of 6.5 million PBMCs isolated. V usage is TRBV7-8 and J usage is TRBJ2-3, with no clear D. This clonotype was sampled from a man aged 35 to 55 in good health. What was sequenced was blood. The CDR3 nucleotides read TGTGCCAGCAGCTTTGAAGGGAGCACAGATACGCAGTATTTT. It is translated as CASSFEGSTDTQYF.